This T cell receptor (beta chain) is from a study of shared clonotypes between healthy human individuals. Whole-study findings and limits: A limitation of the genetic and exposure-history diversity represented arose from few donors.

About this clone itself: Its antigen remains unknown.

Every donor was a Caucasian adult from Nashville, Tennessee. Germline CDR1 GTSNPN, CDR2 SVGIG (reference sequence). The CDR3 spans 11 residues. Trimming stripped 4 bases from V and 2 bases from J, with 6 bases between. Input per replicate PCR of unsorted PBMC was approximately 300 ng DNA, corresponding to approximately 30,000 T cell genomes. Sequencing used immunoSEQ multiplex PCR; TCRdb keeps in-frame clones, though not all of them. The table lists about half a million clones, around three quarters of them singletons. This clonotype was obtained from a woman aged 35 to 49 in good health. Some clones in this sample may be carry-over from other donors' samples. The sample consisted of PBMCs. The chain joins TRBV30 to TRBJ2-7; a possible D gene is TRBD1 (6 bases). Written as DNA, the CDR3 is TGTGCCTGGAAGGGGGCCTACGAGCAGTACTTC. Translated, it gives CAWKGAYEQYF.